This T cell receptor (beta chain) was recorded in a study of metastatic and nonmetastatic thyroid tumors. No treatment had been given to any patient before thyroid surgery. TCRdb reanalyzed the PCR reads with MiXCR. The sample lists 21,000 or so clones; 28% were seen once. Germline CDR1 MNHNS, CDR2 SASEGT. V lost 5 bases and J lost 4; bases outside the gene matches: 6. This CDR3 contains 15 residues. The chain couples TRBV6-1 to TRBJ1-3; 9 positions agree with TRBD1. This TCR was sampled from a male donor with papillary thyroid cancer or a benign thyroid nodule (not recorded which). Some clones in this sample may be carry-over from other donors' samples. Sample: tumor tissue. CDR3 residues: CASSRTGEAGNTIYF. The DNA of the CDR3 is TGTGCCAGCAGTCGGACAGGGGAGGCCGGAAACACCATATATTTT.